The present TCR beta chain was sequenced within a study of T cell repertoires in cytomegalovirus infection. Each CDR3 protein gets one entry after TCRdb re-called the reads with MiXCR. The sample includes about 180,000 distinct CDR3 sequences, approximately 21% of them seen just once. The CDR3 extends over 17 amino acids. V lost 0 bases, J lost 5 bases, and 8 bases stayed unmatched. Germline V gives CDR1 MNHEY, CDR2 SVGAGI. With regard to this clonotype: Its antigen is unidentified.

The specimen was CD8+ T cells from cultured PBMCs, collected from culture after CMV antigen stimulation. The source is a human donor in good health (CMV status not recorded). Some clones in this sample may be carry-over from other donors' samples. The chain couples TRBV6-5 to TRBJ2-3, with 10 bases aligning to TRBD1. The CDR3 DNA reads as TGTGCCAGCAGTTACTCTGCCGGGACAGGGGAATTAGATACGCAGTATTTT. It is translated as CASSYSAGTGELDTQYF.